The 6 T cell receptor beta chains below were found in one sample sequenced in a study of shared clonotypes between healthy human individuals. Generated by immunoSEQ multiplex PCR, the TCRdb table keeps only in-frame clones and is missing some. The table lists 1.5 million to 1.9 million clones, 95% to 99% of them singletons. Sequenced sample: naive CD4+ T cells sorted from blood. Subset described: CD45RA+ positively selected. These receptors all come from a man aged 30 to 45 in good health.

J is TRBJ2-2 and V is TRBV10-2; 8 nucleotides align to TRBD2. V lost 4 bases and J lost 2; bases outside the gene matches: 9. The CDR3 length is 17 residues. Germline V CDR1 and CDR2: WSHSY, SAAADI. CDR3 nucleotide sequence: TGCGCCAGCAGTGGCGTAAGCGGGAGCTCTAACACCGGGGAGCTGTTTTTT. It specifies CASSGVSGSSNTGELFF.

This chain uses TRBV28 with TRBJ2-5; 9 bases are a match to TRBD2. The CDR3 runs 14 residues. V lost 6 bases to trimming and J lost 5 bases; unmatched junction nucleotides: 7. Germline assignment: CDR1 MDHEN and CDR2 SYDVKM. The CDR3 bases are TGTGCCAGCAGACGGGGACTAGCATTGGAGACCCAGTACTTC. This translates into CASRRGLALETQYF.

The chain recombines TRBV19 with TRBJ2-1, with D perhaps matching TRBD2 (6 bases). This CDR3 contains 14 residues. CDR1 and CDR2 from the germline V gene are LNHDA and SQIVND (reference sequence). The V end lost 3 bases, the J end lost 9 bases, and 15 bases lay between the germline ends. The CDR3 nucleotides are TGTGCCAGTAGTATTCTAGCGCCTACAAGTGAGCAGTTCTTC. This codes for CASSILAPTSEQFF.

The gene calls are TRBV10-3 and TRBJ1-4; possible D gene TRBD1, 6 bases. Trimming pared 0 bases from V and 7 bases from J, leaving 12 bases between. The CDR3 extends over 15 amino acids. In germline, CDR1 is ENHRY, CDR2 SYGVKD. The CDR3 nucleotides read TGTGCCATCAGTGAGTCTGGACAGAGAATTGAAAAACTGTTTTTT. Protein sequence: CAISESGQRIEKLFF.

The chain links TRBV5-1 to TRBJ2-1, with D possibly matching TRBD2 (6 bases). The CDR3 loop spans 15 amino acids. CDR1 SGHRS and CDR2 YFSETQ come from the germline V gene. V dropped 4 bases and J dropped 3 bases, with 14 bases sitting between them. The CDR3 here is CASSPVVGLYNEQFF. Written as DNA, the CDR3 is TGCGCCAGCAGCCCCGTAGTGGGACTCTACAATGAGCAGTTCTTC.

The rearrangement uses TRBV15 and TRBJ1-2, with no clear D. CDR1 and CDR2 from the germline V gene are LNHNV and YYDKDF (reference sequence). V lost 0 bases to trimming and J lost 5 bases, with 16 bases between them. The CDR3 loop spans 16 amino acids. For the CDR3, the DNA is TGTGCCACCAGCAGAGATGAGGAGGGATTCTGGTATGGCTACACCTTC. Its protein is CATSRDEEGFWYGYTF.